The 10 T cell receptor beta chains below were found in one sample sequenced in a study of cytomegalovirus exposure and HLA in healthy donors. 13 Jbeta primers and 60 Vbeta primers were used for the PCR. Assay: immunoSEQ multiplex PCR; the TCRdb copy retains only in-frame clones and omits some. The sample shows some 150,000 clones, 75% to 80% of them seen only once. The sequencing sample was made of PBMCs. The receptors were gathered from a male donor in good health and CMV-seronegative.

The rearrangement links TRBV5-1 to TRBJ1-1, with 8 bases lining up with TRBD1. After removal of 5 bases from V and 1 base from J, the junction contained 10 bases not matched to a gene. This CDR3 comprises 16 residues. CDR1 and CDR2 (germline): SGHRS, YFSETQ. CDR3 amino acids: CASSTPAGGRNTEAFF. CDR3 in DNA: TGCGCCAGCAGTACACCAGCAGGGGGCAGGAACACTGAAGCTTTCTTT.

The chain combines TRBV30 with TRBJ2-7, with TRBD1 identical over 8 bases. J lost 2 bases, V lost 3 bases, and 6 bases had no gene match. Germline CDR1 GTSNPN, CDR2 SVGIG (reference sequence). CDR3 length: 14 residues. This CDR3 reads CAWRAGTGAYEQYF. The CDR3 coding sequence is TGTGCCTGGAGAGCCGGGACAGGAGCCTACGAGCAGTACTTC.

V usage is TRBV7-9 and J usage is TRBJ2-1; no clear D. V dropped 3 bases and J dropped 8 bases, with 14 bases sitting between them. This CDR3 contains 14 residues. Germline V gives CDR1 SEHNR, CDR2 FQNEAQ (reference sequence). DNA of the CDR3: TGTGCCAGCAGCTTCAGCGAACCTTTTGATGAGCAGTTCTTC. Its translation is CASSFSEPFDEQFF. Variable domain in full (rest from reference TRBV7-9 and TRBJ2-1): DTGVSQNPRHKITKRGQNVTFRCDPISEHNRLYWYRQTLGQGPEFLTYFQNEAQLEKSRLLSDRFSAERPKGSFSTLEIQRTEQGDSAMYLCASSFSEPFDEQFFGPGTRLTVL.

The chain combines TRBV5-4 with TRBJ2-2; TRBD2 matches at 13 bases. After removal of 1 base from V and 5 bases from J, the junction contained 2 bases not matched to a gene. Germline V gene lookup returns CDR1 SGHNT and CDR2 YYREEE (reference sequence). The CDR3 contains 16 residues. In nucleotides, the CDR3 is TGTGCCAGCAGCTTGCGACTAGCGGGGGGAACCGGGGAGCTGTTTTTT. Amino acids: CASSLRLAGGTGELFF.

The rearrangement links TRBV6-5 to TRBJ1-2; possibly TRBD1 for D (5 bases). V lost 0 bases, J lost 0 bases, and 11 bases lay in between. The CDR3 length is 16 residues. Germline-derived CDR1 and CDR2 are MNHEY and SVGAGI. The CDR3 loop reads CASSYSQGRANYGYTF. CDR3 DNA: TGTGCCAGCAGTTACTCCCAGGGTAGGGCTAACTATGGCTACACCTTC.

The genes are TRBV6-6 and TRBJ2-1; TRBD1 agrees at 12 bases. Germline values: CDR1 MNHNY, CDR2 SVGAGI (reference sequence). This CDR3 comprises 15 residues. V was pared by 5 bases and J by 7 bases, with 6 bases of the junction left unmatched. The CDR3 protein is CASSRDRGPRNEQFF. CDR3 coding DNA: TGTGCCAGCAGTCGGGACAGGGGGCCCAGGAATGAGCAGTTCTTC.

The chain carries TRBV19 and TRBJ2-1; 8 bases are shared with TRBD1. Trimming at V came to 5 bases and at J to 1 base, leaving 10 bases not matched to a gene. The CDR3 is 17 residues long. Looked up from germline, CDR1 is LNHDA and CDR2 is SQIVND (reference sequence). The CDR3 protein is CASSPRGQGQSYNEQFF. DNA for the CDR3: TGTGCCAGTAGTCCCAGGGGGCAGGGCCAATCCTACAATGAGCAGTTCTTC.

J is TRBJ1-1 and V is TRBV29-1; D unclear. Germline V CDR1 and CDR2: SQVTM, ANQGSEA. Trimming shortened V by 5 bases and J by 1 base, and 11 bases separated the two germline ends. The CDR3 consists of 13 residues. CDR3 sequence: CSVYRGGNTEAFF. The CDR3 region has the DNA TGCAGCGTTTATCGGGGTGGGAACACTGAAGCTTTCTTT.

The rearrangement joins TRBV6-4 to TRBJ2-5; unclear D gene. CDR3 length: 13 amino acids. Trimming cost V 8 bases and J 0 bases, with 10 bases left between them. Germline-derived CDR1 and CDR2 are MRHNA and SNTAGT. CDR3 loop: CASSETYQETQYF. The CDR3 DNA reads as TGTGCCAGCTCAGAAACGTACCAAGAGACCCAGTACTTC.

The J gene is TRBJ1-2, the V gene TRBV25-1; D not certain. The germline V gene encodes CDR1 MGHDK and CDR2 SYGVNS. The CDR3 contains 10 residues. Trimming removed 9 bases from V and 8 bases from J, with 10 bases in between. In DNA, the CDR3 is TGTGCCAGTGTTGGAGGGGGCTACACCTTC. It yields the protein CASVGGGYTF.